This passage covers 28 T cell receptor beta chains from one sample sequenced in a study of siplizumab effects on memory and regulatory T cells. TCRdb's table, derived via immunoSEQ multiplex PCR, lists solely in-frame clones and lacks some. The repertoire includes over 100,000 clones, around 95% of them detected once, and around 0.15% sits in the top ten. Input material: non-Treg CD4+ T cells sorted from blood. Receptors originate from a human donor in good health.

The chain joins TRBV5-4 to TRBJ2-1, with a tentative D call TRBD1 (6 bases). From germline, CDR1 is SGHNT and CDR2 YYREEE (reference sequence). The V gene lost 5 bases and the J gene lost 1 base, with 16 bases spanning the gap. The length of the CDR3 is 16 residues. DNA of the CDR3: TGTGCCAGCAGGTCACAGGGTCGAGGGTCCTACAATGAGCAGTTCTTC. Translated: CASRSQGRGSYNEQFF.

The genes are TRBV7-3 and TRBJ2-5; 15 bases agree with TRBD2. V lost 5 bases, J lost 4 bases, and 8 bases stayed unmatched. Germline V gives CDR1 SGHTA, CDR2 FQGTGA. This CDR3 is built from 17 residues. For the CDR3, the DNA is TGTGCCAGCAGCCTAGGGACTAGCGGGGGGTCCGGAGAGACCCAGTACTTC. Translation gives CASSLGTSGGSGETQYF.

V gene TRBV2 combines with J gene TRBJ1-1, with D hard to call. CDR3 length: 14 residues. Between the trimmed V and J ends, which lost 7 bases and 0 bases, there was a span of 12 bases. CDR1 and CDR2 from the germline V gene are SNHLY and FYNNEI. The CDR3 region is CASISRALNTEAFF. Here the CDR3 DNA reads TGTGCCAGCATCTCAAGGGCCTTGAACACTGAAGCTTTCTTT.

The chain uses TRBV19 and TRBJ1-4; possible D gene TRBD1, 6 bases. Germline V gives CDR1 LNHDA, CDR2 SQIVND (reference sequence). CDR3 length: 13 amino acids. V lost 5 bases to trimming and J lost 7 bases, with 11 bases between them. Here the CDR3 reads CASSPGEGEKLFF. In DNA form, the CDR3 reads TGTGCCAGTAGTCCAGGGGAAGGTGAAAAACTGTTTTTT.

The chain couples TRBV2 to TRBJ1-4, with D unresolved. V lost 6 bases and J lost 11, with 22 bases in between. This CDR3 has 15 residues. Germline V gene data show CDR1 as SNHLY and CDR2 as FYNNEI. CDR3 sequence reads: CASRTLAGAAGKLFF. DNA of the CDR3: TGTGCCAGCAGGACCCTCGCGGGCGCCGCCGGGAAACTGTTTTTT.

The rearrangement uses TRBV7-3 and TRBJ2-5; D remains unclear. Germline V CDR1 and CDR2: SGHTA, FQGTGA. Deletions cut 3 bases from V and 3 bases from J, with 8 bases between. The CDR3 covers 13 residues. CDR3 in DNA: TGTGCCAGCAGCTTCTCTAGAGAAGAGACCCAGTACTTC. Translation gives CASSFSREETQYF.

The rearrangement uses TRBV7-9 and TRBJ1-1, with D hard to call. In germline, CDR1 is SEHNR, CDR2 FQNEAQ (reference sequence). This CDR3 is built from 15 residues. V lost 3 bases, J lost 3 bases, and 14 bases lay in between. CDR3 amino acids: CASSLFEFSDTEAFF. CDR3 coding DNA: TGTGCCAGCAGCTTGTTTGAATTTTCGGACACTGAAGCTTTCTTT.

The gene calls are TRBV9 and TRBJ1-2; 11 bases map to TRBD1. V lost 1 base to trimming and J lost 4 bases; unmatched junction nucleotides: 3. The germline gives CDR1 SGDLS, CDR2 YYNGEE. CDR3 size: 15 residues. Here the CDR3 DNA reads TGTGCCAGCAGCGTATCCGGGACAGGGGGCTATGGCTACACCTTC. Amino acid sequence: CASSVSGTGGYGYTF.

The chain couples TRBV7-3 to TRBJ1-1; unclear D gene. The CDR3 length is 14 residues. V was cut by 0 bases and J by 6 bases, with 11 bases left in between. CDR1 and CDR2 from the germline V gene are SGHTA and FQGTGA. CDR3 amino acids: CASSLTAASAEAFF. For the CDR3, the DNA is TGTGCCAGCAGCTTAACGGCGGCCAGCGCTGAAGCTTTCTTT.

This clone showed up just once. This CDR3 is CASSWTELNEKLFF. CDR3 coding DNA: TGTGCCAGCAGCTGGACAGAACTTAATGAAAAACTGTTTTTT. The chain employs TRBV6-1 and TRBJ1-4; D possibly corresponds to TRBD1 (6 bases). The V end was cut by 6 bases, the J end by 4 bases, with 12 bases between. Germline CDR1 MNHNS, CDR2 SASEGT. The CDR3 runs to 14 residues.

This chain uses TRBV29-1 with TRBJ2-3; 14 bases match TRBD2. V trimming: 7 bases; J trimming: 5 bases; junction bases outside the gene matches: 8. Germline V gene lookup returns CDR1 SQVTM and CDR2 ANQGSEA. The CDR3 is 15 residues long. The CDR3 DNA sequence: TGCAGCGCAAGGACCGGGACTAGCGGGGGAGATACGCAGTATTTT. It yields the protein CSARTGTSGGDTQYF.

About this clone itself: Other DNA sequences in this specimen translate into the identical CDR3. The rearrangement joins TRBV5-1 to TRBJ2-2; D remains ambiguous. The CDR3 is 14 amino acids. Trimming removed 2 bases from V and 1 base from J, with 6 bases in between. In germline, CDR1 is SGHRS, CDR2 YFSETQ. Here the CDR3 DNA reads TGCGCCAGCAGCTTAGCCGGGAACACCGGGGAGCTGTTTTTT. Its protein is CASSLAGNTGELFF.

The chain couples TRBV6-5 to TRBJ2-2; TRBD2 agrees at 8 bases. Per the germline V gene, CDR1 is MNHEY and CDR2 is SVGAGI. CDR3 length: 15 residues. V was clipped by 7 bases and J by 7 bases; unmatched bases: 11. The CDR3 loop reads CASTISGGVYGELFF. The CDR3 DNA follows: TGTGCCAGCACGATCAGCGGGGGTGTTTACGGGGAGCTGTTTTTT.

The DNA for the CDR3 is TGTGCCAGCAGCCCTAACCCCGGAGCGGGGGGGCTCGATGAGCAGTTCTTC. Translation gives CASSPNPGAGGLDEQFF. The chain is built from TRBV7-3 and TRBJ2-1, with 10 bases fitting TRBD2. The trim removed 5 bases at V and 8 bases at J, leaving 15 bases unmatched. Germline CDR1 is SGHTA and CDR2 is FQGTGA. There are 17 residues in the CDR3.

The J gene is TRBJ1-1, the V gene TRBV6-5; the match to TRBD1 covers 8 bases. The germline gives CDR1 MNHEY, CDR2 SVGAGI. The V and J ends lost 7 bases and 5 bases, in that order; junction bases with no gene match: 6. The CDR3 is 13 amino acids. Written as DNA, the CDR3 is TGTGCCAGCACCAGGACAGGGCGGACTGAAGCTTTCTTT. The encoded protein is CASTRTGRTEAFF.

The chain employs TRBV9 and TRBJ1-2; TRBD1 agrees at 7 bases. V gave up 0 bases and J gave up 4 bases; unmatched junction bases: 3. CDR1 SGDLS and CDR2 YYNGEE come from the germline V gene. The CDR3 covers 14 residues. The DNA of the CDR3 is TGTGCCAGCAGCGTAGTGTCAGGGGGCTATGGCTACACCTTC. It encodes CASSVVSGGYGYTF.

The chain is built from TRBV7-2 and TRBJ1-2, with 7 bases aligning to TRBD1. The trim removed 3 bases at V and 5 bases at J, leaving 6 bases unmatched. The CDR3 totals 14 residues. Germline V gene data show CDR1 as SGHTA and CDR2 as FQGNSA. The CDR3 region is CASSFNRGRYGYTF. The CDR3 nucleotides are TGTGCCAGCAGCTTCAACAGGGGTCGATATGGCTACACCTTC.

The rearrangement uses TRBV6-1 and TRBJ2-1, with 11 bases that match TRBD2. The CDR3 is made up of 17 amino acids. Germline CDR1 is MNHNS and CDR2 is SASEGT. Trimming removed 4 bases from V and 0 bases from J; junction bases left unmatched: 5. The CDR3 here is CASSGLAGGDSYNEQFF. The CDR3 DNA sequence: TGTGCCAGCAGTGGCCTAGCGGGGGGCGACTCCTACAATGAGCAGTTCTTC.

The V and J genes are TRBV9 and TRBJ1-2; possibly TRBD1 for D (5 bases). The germline V gene has CDR1 SGDLS and CDR2 YYNGEE. The CDR3 totals 14 residues. V was pared by 4 bases and J by 2 bases, with 12 bases between. CDR3 in DNA: TGTGCCAGCAGCCCGGGCGCAGGGAACTATGGCTACACCTTC. This translates into CASSPGAGNYGYTF.

The V and J genes are TRBV14 and TRBJ1-4; 7 bases match TRBD1. Germline values: CDR1 SGHDN, CDR2 FVKESK. With V trimmed by 4 bases and J by 1 base, 3 bases remained unmatched. The CDR3 runs to 15 residues. The CDR3 DNA is TGTGCCAGCAGCCCCAGACAGGGAACTAATGAAAAACTGTTTTTT. It translates to CASSPRQGTNEKLFF.

This chain connects TRBV7-9 to TRBJ2-1, with D unclear. This CDR3 region has 12 residues. Trimming removed 5 bases from V and 9 bases from J, with 11 bases in between. Germline V gives CDR1 SEHNR, CDR2 FQNEAQ (reference sequence). Here the CDR3 DNA reads TGTGCCAGCAGCAAGCAGGTGGGTGAGCAGTTCTTC. Translation: CASSKQVGEQFF.

CDR3 in DNA: TGTGCCAGCAGCTCTCAGGGCGGGGGGATCTCCTACGAGCAGTACTTC. Residues: CASSSQGGGISYEQYF. This sequence joins TRBV5-4 and TRBJ2-7; 8 nucleotides line up with TRBD2. This CDR3 comprises 16 residues. Germline lookup yields CDR1 SGHNT and CDR2 YYREEE (reference sequence). With 3 bases clipped from V and 0 bases from J, the junction kept 8 bases outside the gene matches.

The chain joins TRBV11-2 to TRBJ1-1; 8 bases agree with TRBD1. CDR1 is SGHAT and CDR2 is FQNNGV in the germline V gene. The CDR3 spans 14 residues. The V segment lost 4 bases and the J segment 3 bases; nucleotides outside the gene matches: 4. CDR3 sequence reads: CASSSQGADTEAFF. In DNA, the CDR3 is TGTGCCAGCAGCTCCCAGGGGGCTGACACTGAAGCTTTCTTT.

The chain carries TRBV28 and TRBJ1-5; the D gene is possibly TRBD1 (6 bases). The CDR3 sequence is 15 residues long. Germline V CDR1 and CDR2: MDHEN, SYDVKM. V dropped 4 bases and J dropped 5 bases, with 15 bases sitting between them. CDR3 sequence: CASSSSDREDQPQHF. The CDR3 region has the DNA TGTGCCAGCAGTTCCTCGGACAGAGAGGATCAGCCCCAGCATTTT.

V usage is TRBV19 and J usage is TRBJ1-5; maybe TRBD1 (5 bases). Trimming removed 2 bases from V and 2 bases from J, with 19 bases in between. The CDR3 is 18 residues long. Per germline, CDR1 LNHDA and CDR2 SQIVND (reference sequence). CDR3 bases: TGTGCCAGTAGTATAATGCCGGGACGGATGTCGGGCAATCAGCCCCAGCATTTT. It encodes CASSIMPGRMSGNQPQHF.

The chain joins TRBV5-4 to TRBJ2-3, with unresolved D. Germline CDR1 SGHNT, CDR2 YYREEE (reference sequence). Trimming stripped 4 bases from V and 4 bases from J, with 10 bases between. CDR3 length equals 13 residues. CDR3: CASSPSRADTQYF. The CDR3 DNA is TGTGCCAGCAGCCCTTCGAGAGCAGATACGCAGTATTTT. The full variable domain, in which reference TRBV5-4 and TRBJ2-3 provide the parts outside the CDR3, is ETGVTQSPTHLIKTRGQQVTLRCSSQSGHNTVSWYQQALGQGPQFIFQYYREEENGRGNFPPRFSGLQFPNYSSELNVNALELDDSALYLCASSPSRADTQYFGPGTRLTVL.

The chain recombines TRBV6-1 with TRBJ2-7; D possibly corresponds to TRBD1 (6 bases). The V end was cut by 6 bases, the J end by 2 bases, with 14 bases between. The CDR3 totals 14 residues. Germline assignment: CDR1 MNHNS and CDR2 SASEGT. CDR3 sequence reads: CASSLEPGAYEQYF. The CDR3, as DNA: TGTGCCAGCAGCTTAGAACCAGGGGCCTACGAGCAGTACTTC.

The J gene is TRBJ2-2, the V gene TRBV5-1; D is possibly TRBD1 (5 bases). Trimming stripped 1 base from V and 1 base from J, with 11 bases between. From germline, CDR1 is SGHRS and CDR2 YFSETQ. The CDR3 is 16 residues long. CDR3 DNA: TGCGCCAGCAGCTTGTTTGGGCAGGGGAACACCGGGGAGCTGTTTTTT. Translated, it gives CASSLFGQGNTGELFF.